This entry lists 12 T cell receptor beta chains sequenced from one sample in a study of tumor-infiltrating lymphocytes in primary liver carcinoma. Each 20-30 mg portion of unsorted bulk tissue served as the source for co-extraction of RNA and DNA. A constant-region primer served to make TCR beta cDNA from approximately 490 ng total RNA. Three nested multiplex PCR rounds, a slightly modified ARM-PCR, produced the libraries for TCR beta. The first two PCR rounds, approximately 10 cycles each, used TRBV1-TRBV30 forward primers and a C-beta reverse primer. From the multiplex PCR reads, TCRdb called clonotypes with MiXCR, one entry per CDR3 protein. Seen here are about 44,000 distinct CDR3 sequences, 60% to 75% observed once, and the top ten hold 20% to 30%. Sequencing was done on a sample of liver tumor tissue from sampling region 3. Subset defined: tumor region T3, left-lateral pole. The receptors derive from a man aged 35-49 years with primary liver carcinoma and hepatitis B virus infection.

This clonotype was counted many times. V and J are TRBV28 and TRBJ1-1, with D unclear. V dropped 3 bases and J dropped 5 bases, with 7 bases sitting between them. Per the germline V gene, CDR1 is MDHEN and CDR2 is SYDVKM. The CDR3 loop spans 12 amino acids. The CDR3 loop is CASSFPGTEAFF. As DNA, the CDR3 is TGTGCCAGCAGTTTTCCGGGGACTGAAGCTTTCTTT.

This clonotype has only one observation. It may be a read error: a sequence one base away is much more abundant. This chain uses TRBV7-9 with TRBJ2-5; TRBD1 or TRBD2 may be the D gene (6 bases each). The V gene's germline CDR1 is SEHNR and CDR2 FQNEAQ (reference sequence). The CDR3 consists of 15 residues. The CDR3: CASNLRGALEETQYF. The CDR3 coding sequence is TGTGCCAGCAACTTAAGGGGGGCTCTTGAAGAGACCCAGTACTTC.

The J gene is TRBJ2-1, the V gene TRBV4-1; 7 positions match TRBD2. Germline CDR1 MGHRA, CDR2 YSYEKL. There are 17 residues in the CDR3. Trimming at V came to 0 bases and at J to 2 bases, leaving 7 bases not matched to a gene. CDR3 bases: TGCGCCAGCAGCCAAGATTCGGGGGACTACACCTACAATGAGCAGTTCTTC. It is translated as CASSQDSGDYTYNEQFF.

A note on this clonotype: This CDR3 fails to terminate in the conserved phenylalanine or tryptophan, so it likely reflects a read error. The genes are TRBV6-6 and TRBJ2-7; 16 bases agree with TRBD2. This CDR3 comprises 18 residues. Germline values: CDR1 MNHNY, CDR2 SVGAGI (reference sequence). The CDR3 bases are TGTGCCAGCAGTTACTCGCAGGGACTAGCGGGAGGGCTCTACGCGCAGTACTTA. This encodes CASSYSQGLAGGLYAQYL.

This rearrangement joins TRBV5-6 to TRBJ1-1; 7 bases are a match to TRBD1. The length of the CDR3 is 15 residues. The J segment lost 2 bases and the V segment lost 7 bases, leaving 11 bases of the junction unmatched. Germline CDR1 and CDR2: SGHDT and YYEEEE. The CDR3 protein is CASDPQGGLNTEAFF. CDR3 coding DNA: TGTGCCAGCGACCCCCAGGGGGGCCTCAACACTGAAGCTTTCTTT.

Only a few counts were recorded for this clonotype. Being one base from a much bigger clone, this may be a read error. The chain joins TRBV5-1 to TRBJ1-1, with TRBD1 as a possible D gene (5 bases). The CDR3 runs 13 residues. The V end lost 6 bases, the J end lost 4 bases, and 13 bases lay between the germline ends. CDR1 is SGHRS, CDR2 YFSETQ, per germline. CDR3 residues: CASNPLGGTEAFF. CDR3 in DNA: TGCGCCAGCAACCCACTGGGGGGCACTGAAGCTTTCTTT.

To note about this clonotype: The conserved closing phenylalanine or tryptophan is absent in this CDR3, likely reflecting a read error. CDR3 in amino acids: CASSLRGAGNTQAFI. CDR3 sequence (DNA): TGTGCCAGCAGCCTGCGGGGCGCGGGGAACACTCAAGCTTTCATT. This chain joins TRBV5-5 and TRBJ1-1, with TRBD1 as a possible D gene (5 bases). This CDR3 spans 15 amino acids. CDR1 is SGHKS and CDR2 is YYEKEE in the germline V gene (reference sequence).

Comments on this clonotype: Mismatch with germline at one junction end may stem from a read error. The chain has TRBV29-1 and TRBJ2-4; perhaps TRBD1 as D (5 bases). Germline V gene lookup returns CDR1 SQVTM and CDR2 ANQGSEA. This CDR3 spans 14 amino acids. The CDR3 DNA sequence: TGCAGCGTTGAACCAAGGGGCCTCGGCGGCAGTCAGTGCTTC. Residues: CSVEPRGLGGSQCF.

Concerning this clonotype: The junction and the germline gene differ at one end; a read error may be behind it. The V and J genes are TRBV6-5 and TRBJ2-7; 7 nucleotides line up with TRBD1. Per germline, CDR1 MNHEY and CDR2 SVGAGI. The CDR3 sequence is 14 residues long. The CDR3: CVSQQEGGYYEQYF. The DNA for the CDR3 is TGTGTCAGCCAACAGGAAGGGGGCTACTACGAACAGTACTTC.

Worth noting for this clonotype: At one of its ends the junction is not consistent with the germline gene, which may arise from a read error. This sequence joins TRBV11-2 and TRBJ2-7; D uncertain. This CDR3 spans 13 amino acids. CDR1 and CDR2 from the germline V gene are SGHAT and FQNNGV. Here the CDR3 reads CASSLFDAKEQYF. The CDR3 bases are TGTGCCAGTAGCTTATTCGATGCGAAAGAGCAGTACTTC.

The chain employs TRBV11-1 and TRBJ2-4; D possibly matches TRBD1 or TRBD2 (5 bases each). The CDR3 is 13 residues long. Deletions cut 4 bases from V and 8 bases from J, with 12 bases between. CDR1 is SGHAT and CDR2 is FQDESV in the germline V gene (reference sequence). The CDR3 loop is CASSWGPQDIQYF. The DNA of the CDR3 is TGTGCCAGCAGCTGGGGACCCCAAGACATTCAGTACTTC.

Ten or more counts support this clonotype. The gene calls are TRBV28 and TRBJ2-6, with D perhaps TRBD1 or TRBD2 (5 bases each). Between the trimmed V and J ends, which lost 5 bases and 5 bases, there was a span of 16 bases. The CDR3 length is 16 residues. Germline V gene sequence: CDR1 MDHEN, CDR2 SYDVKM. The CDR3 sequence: CASSLRGRVWANVLTF. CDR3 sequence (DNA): TGTGCCAGCAGTCTCCGGGGACGGGTCTGGGCCAACGTCCTGACTTTC.